A selection of T cell receptor beta chains follows, all from one sample in a study of cytomegalovirus exposure and HLA in healthy donors. Here immunoSEQ multiplex PCR was the method, and the copy in TCRdb shows in-frame clones only, minus some. The table has roughly 140,000 clones, 70% to 80% seen once. Sequenced sample: PBMCs. These receptors were obtained from a male donor in good health and CMV-seronegative. Both conserved end residues are part of each CDR3. A D gene is named only where the DNA matches it firmly. Rows give clone size only sometimes, using once, few, many, or a class for an expanded clone.

D	V	size	J	CDR3	DNA
-	TRBV7-9	-	TRBJ2-1	CASSADHREVDEQFF	TGTGCCAGCAGCGCAGACCACAGGGAAGTCGATGAGCAGTTCTTC
TRBD1	TRBV23-1	-	TRBJ1-2	CASSRKQGNNYGYTF	TGCGCCAGCAGTCGAAAACAGGGGAATAACTATGGCTACACCTTC
-	TRBV27	-	TRBJ1-1	CASSLSTVLREGAFF	TGTGCCAGCAGTTTATCCACAGTGTTGCGAGAGGGAGCTTTCTTT
-	TRBV19	-	TRBJ2-1	CASSIGKEASYNEQFF	TGTGCCAGTAGTATCGGGAAGGAGGCCTCCTACAATGAGCAGTTCTTC
-	TRBV7-2	-	TRBJ1-6	CASSLTLPGAGVVSPLHF	TGTGCCAGCAGCTTAACGTTGCCCGGGGCAGGGGTTGTGTCACCCCTCCACTTT
TRBD1	TRBV4-3	few	TRBJ2-7	CASSQEARGGGHEQYF	TGCGCCAGCAGCCAAGAAGCTAGAGGGGGCGGCCACGAGCAGTACTTC
-	TRBV11-2	-	TRBJ2-7	CASSPRQVSYEQYF	TGTGCCAGCAGCCCAAGACAGGTCTCCTACGAGCAGTACTTC
-	TRBV19	-	TRBJ1-4	CASSSQVATNEKLFF	TGTGCCAGTAGTAGCCAGGTCGCAACTAATGAAAAACTGTTTTTT
-	TRBV10-3	-	TRBJ1-4	CAISDGETKKLFF	TGTGCCATCAGTGACGGGGAAACCAAAAAACTGTTTTTT
-	TRBV13	-	TRBJ2-7	CASSPRGSSYEQYF	TGTGCCAGCAGCCCTAGGGGATCCTCCTACGAGCAGTACTTC
-	TRBV6-5	-	TRBJ1-1	CASTEGAFF	TGTGCCAGCACCGAGGGAGCTTTCTTT
TRBD1	TRBV5-4	few	TRBJ1-3	CASSLQGVGNTIYF	TGTGCCAGCAGCTTACAGGGGGTGGGAAACACCATATATTTT
-	TRBV2	-	TRBJ1-1	CASSEAGETATFF	TGTGCCAGCAGTGAAGCGGGAGAAACGGCCACTTTCTTT
TRBD1	TRBV10-3	-	TRBJ1-1	CAISESGQEFAAFF	TGTGCCATCAGTGAGAGTGGACAGGAGTTTGCAGCTTTCTTT
-	TRBV27	-	TRBJ1-5	CASSSSPYQPQHF	TGTGCCAGCAGCTCCTCCCCGTATCAGCCCCAGCATTTT
-	TRBV2	-	TRBJ2-6	CARRVSGANVLTF	TGTGCCAGGAGGGTCTCTGGGGCCAACGTCCTGACTTTC
TRBD2	TRBV7-9	-	TRBJ2-1	CASSLLGGGNEQFF	TGTGCCAGCAGCTTACTCGGGGGGGGCAATGAGCAGTTCTTC
TRBD1	TRBV20-1	once	TRBJ1-2	CSATTGVGYTF	TGCAGTGCCACGACAGGGGTCGGCTACACCTTC
TRBD1	TRBV5-1	-	TRBJ1-2	CASSLEASGTGDGYTF	TGCGCCAGCAGCTTGGAAGCATCCGGGACAGGGGACGGCTACACCTTC
-	TRBV15	few	TRBJ2-5	CATSGRYQETQYF	TGTGCCACCAGCGGCAGGTATCAAGAGACCCAGTACTTC
TRBD2	TRBV4-3	-	TRBJ2-3	CASSQGGGGLLTDTQYF	TGCGCCAGCAGCCAAGGGGGCGGGGGGCTCCTCACAGATACGCAGTATTTT
TRBD1	TRBV30	-	TRBJ1-5	CAWSNRGWGAVGNQPQHF	TGTGCCTGGAGTAACAGGGGATGGGGGGCGGTTGGCAATCAGCCCCAGCATTTT
TRBD2	TRBV9	-	TRBJ2-7	CASSVTSGGTLDEQYF	TGTGCCAGCAGTGTCACTAGCGGGGGGACTTTAGACGAGCAGTACTTC
-	TRBV6-1	-	TRBJ1-1	CASSPKGRSAFF	TGTGCCAGCAGCCCCAAGGGGCGGTCGGCTTTCTTT